These 14 T cell receptor beta chains came from one sample sequenced in a study of blood T cell repertoires in COVID-19. Assay: immunoSEQ multiplex PCR; the TCRdb copy retains only in-frame clones and omits some. The sample carries some 150,000 clones, 84% recorded once. The sequencing sample was made of peripheral blood. These receptors all stem from a woman aged 80 or over in a cohort sampled during active or convalescent COVID-19.

The chain uses TRBV7-8 and TRBJ2-3, with TRBD2 matching 15 bases. The length of the CDR3 is 16 residues. J was trimmed by 4 bases and V by 5 bases; bases with no gene match: 4. Germline assignment: CDR1 SGHVS and CDR2 FQNEAQ. CDR3 loop: CASSLGLAGGPDTQYF. The CDR3 coding sequence is TGTGCCAGCAGCCTTGGACTAGCGGGGGGGCCAGATACGCAGTATTTT.

V is TRBV5-1 and J is TRBJ2-7; D possibly corresponds to TRBD1 (6 bases). This CDR3 has 15 residues. Germline loops: CDR1 SGHRS, CDR2 YFSETQ. Between the trimmed V and J ends, which lost 7 bases and 3 bases, there was a span of 20 bases. The CDR3: CASRKTGTLDYEQYF. In DNA, the CDR3 is TGCGCCAGCCGCAAAACCGGGACACTGGACTACGAGCAGTACTTC.

The CDR3 nucleotides read TGTGCCAGCAGCTTGGAGCGGGGACTCACAGATACGCAGTATTTT. The encoded protein is CASSLERGLTDTQYF. The V call is TRBV5-6, the J call TRBJ2-3; 7 bases align to TRBD2. V was pared by 0 bases and J by 2 bases, with 3 bases of the junction left unmatched. From germline, CDR1 is SGHDT and CDR2 YYEEEE. CDR3 length: 15 residues.

This sequence joins TRBV7-8 and TRBJ2-1, with D possibly being TRBD1 (6 bases). CDR1 is SGHVS, CDR2 FQNEAQ, per germline. CDR3 length equals 16 residues. Trimming cost V 5 bases and J 2 bases, with 16 bases left between them. The CDR3 nucleotides read TGTGCCAGCAGCGCCTACAGGGCTACCACCTACAATGAGCAGTTCTTC. It encodes CASSAYRATTYNEQFF.

This clone was seen once. The rearrangement links TRBV5-1 to TRBJ2-4, with TRBD1 matching 10 bases. The CDR3 consists of 14 residues. CDR1 and CDR2 from the germline V gene are SGHRS and YFSETQ. J was trimmed by 7 bases and V by 4 bases; bases with no gene match: 5. This CDR3 is CASSQGQGVNIQYF. The DNA of the CDR3 is TGCGCCAGCAGCCAAGGACAGGGGGTGAACATTCAGTACTTC. Full variable domain (missing parts from reference TRBV5-1 and TRBJ2-4): KAGVTQTPRYLIKTRGQQVTLSCSPISGHRSVSWYQQTPGQGLQFLFEYFSETQRNKGNFPGRFSGRQFSNSRSEMNVSTLELGDSALYLCASSQGQGVNIQYFGAGTRLSVL.

The CDR3 DNA reads TGTGCCAGCAGCTTGAGGGTAGCGGGGGGGCTAACAGATACGCAGTATTTT. This codes for CASSLRVAGGLTDTQYF. The V and J genes are TRBV5-6 and TRBJ2-3; 11 nucleotides agree with TRBD2. CDR3 length equals 17 residues. CDR1 and CDR2 from the germline V gene are SGHDT and YYEEEE. J gave up 3 bases and V 1 base, and 7 bases lay outside the gene matches.

This chain connects TRBV11-2 to TRBJ1-2; TRBD1 matches at 7 bases. The germline CDR1 and CDR2 sequences are SGHAT and FQNNGV. Unmatched junction bases numbered 14, after V lost 5 bases and J lost 5 bases. This CDR3 is built from 16 residues. CDR3: CASSTGSLGGAYGYTF. The CDR3 nucleotides read TGTGCCAGCAGCACAGGCTCCTTAGGGGGCGCGTATGGCTACACCTTC.

The V and J genes are TRBV6-5 and TRBJ1-1; D is uncertain. This CDR3 region has 14 residues. V gave up 2 bases and J gave up 1 base, with 8 bases separating them. Germline V CDR1 and CDR2: MNHEY, SVGAGI. The CDR3 DNA reads as TGTGCCAGCAGTTACAGCCAGGAGAACACTGAAGCTTTCTTT. It encodes CASSYSQENTEAFF.

As DNA, the CDR3 is TGTGCCAGCAGCTGGGGCAGGGGGGCAGATACGCAGTATTTT. Translated: CASSWGRGADTQYF. The rearrangement uses TRBV5-6 and TRBJ2-3, with D maybe TRBD1 (7 bases). Germline lookup yields CDR1 SGHDT and CDR2 YYEEEE. The CDR3 spans 14 residues. V lost 3 bases to trimming and J lost 4 bases, with 12 bases between them.

The rearrangement joins TRBV15 to TRBJ1-4; D is uncertain. V was trimmed by 0 bases and J by 4 bases, leaving 9 bases between them. The germline V gene has CDR1 LNHNV and CDR2 YYDKDF (reference sequence). The CDR3 consists of 15 residues. This CDR3 reads CATSRDYGSNEKLFF. The CDR3 nucleotides are TGTGCCACCAGCAGAGATTACGGGAGTAATGAAAAACTGTTTTTT.

This rearrangement joins TRBV9 to TRBJ1-1, with D perhaps TRBD1 (6 bases). The V end was cut by 0 bases, the J end by 0 bases, with 15 bases between. Germline CDR1 and CDR2: SGDLS and YYNGEE. The CDR3 contains 17 residues. The CDR3 loop is CASSVEDRVNMNTEAFF. CDR3 sequence (DNA): TGTGCCAGCAGCGTAGAGGACAGAGTAAACATGAACACTGAAGCTTTCTTT.

The chain joins TRBV18 to TRBJ2-2; D gene ambiguous. The CDR3 is 11 amino acids. Germline V gene lookup returns CDR1 KGHSH and CDR2 LQKENI. Trimming cost V 4 bases and J 8 bases, with 5 bases left between them. CDR3 protein: CASSLIGELFF. In DNA form, the CDR3 reads TGTGCCAGCTCACTTATTGGGGAGCTGTTTTTT. Variable domain in full (rest from reference TRBV18 and TRBJ2-2): NAGVMQNPRHLVRRRGQEARLRCSPMKGHSHVYWYRQLPEEGLKFMVYLQKENIIDESGMPKERFSAEFPKEGPSILRIQQVVRGDSAAYFCASSLIGELFFGEGSRLTVL.

The chain carries TRBV9 and TRBJ2-3; 10 bases line up with TRBD2. Germline CDR1 reads SGDLS; CDR2 reads YYNGEE. V gave up 5 bases and J gave up 2 bases; unmatched junction bases: 5. CDR3 length: 15 residues. CDR3 residues: CASSKLAGVTDTQYF. CDR3 DNA sequence: TGTGCCAGCAGTAAGCTAGCGGGGGTCACAGATACGCAGTATTTT.

The chain carries TRBV7-2 and TRBJ1-1; D call uncertain. This CDR3 is 13 amino acids long. In germline, CDR1 is SGHTA, CDR2 FQGNSA. Trimming removed 1 base from V and 11 bases from J, with 14 bases in between. The DNA of the CDR3 is TGTGCCAGCAGCTTAGGGTCAGCGAATACGGCTTTCTTT. Translation gives CASSLGSANTAFF.